This T cell receptor beta chain comes out of a study of cytomegalovirus exposure and HLA in healthy donors. Per the germline V gene, CDR1 is LGHNT and CDR2 is FRNRAP. This CDR3 contains 17 residues. Between the trimmed V and J ends, which lost 1 base and 6 bases, there was a span of 21 bases. General observations from the study: According to reports, the classifier identified cytomegalovirus status with high specificity and sensitivity.

On this clone itself: Its antigen remains unknown.

It was with 60 Vbeta and 13 Jbeta primers that the PCR ran. Repertoires were generated with immunoSEQ multiplex PCR, while TCRdb's copy carries only in-frame clones and drops some. The clone table shows around 100,000 clones, with the ten largest holding more than 3.5%. This receptor was taken from a young man in good health and CMV-seronegative. The sample was PBMCs. The rearrangement uses TRBV12-5 and TRBJ1-2; perhaps TRBD1 as D (5 bases). This chain's CDR3 is CASGLAIRGLGGHGYTF. In DNA form, the CDR3 reads TGTGCTAGTGGTTTGGCTATTCGGGGACTGGGAGGGCATGGCTACACCTTC.